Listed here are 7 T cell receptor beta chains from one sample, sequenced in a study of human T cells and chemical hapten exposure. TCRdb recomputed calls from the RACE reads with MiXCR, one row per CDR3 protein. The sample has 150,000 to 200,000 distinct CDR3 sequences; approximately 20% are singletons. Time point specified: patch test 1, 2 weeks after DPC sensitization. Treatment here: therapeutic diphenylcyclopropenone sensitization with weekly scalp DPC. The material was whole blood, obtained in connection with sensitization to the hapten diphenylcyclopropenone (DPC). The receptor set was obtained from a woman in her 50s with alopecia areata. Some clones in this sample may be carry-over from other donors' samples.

CDR3 amino acids: CASSLEWRDRATRTEAFF. In DNA, the CDR3 is TGCGCCAGCAGCTTGGAGTGGAGGGACAGGGCAACCCGCACTGAAGCTTTCTTT. V and J are TRBV5-1 and TRBJ1-1; 9 bases map to TRBD1. Trimming cost V 0 bases and J 4 bases; bases outside gene matches: 13. The CDR3 totals 18 residues. The germline V gene has CDR1 SGHRS and CDR2 YFSETQ.

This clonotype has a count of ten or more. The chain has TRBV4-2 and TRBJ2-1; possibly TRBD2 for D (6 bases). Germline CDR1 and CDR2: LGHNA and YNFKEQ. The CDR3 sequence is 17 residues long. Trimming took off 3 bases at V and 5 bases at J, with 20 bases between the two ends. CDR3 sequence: CASSQRDFSAKDNEQFF. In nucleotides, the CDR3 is TGTGCCAGCAGCCAGCGGGATTTCTCAGCTAAAGACAATGAGCAGTTCTTC.

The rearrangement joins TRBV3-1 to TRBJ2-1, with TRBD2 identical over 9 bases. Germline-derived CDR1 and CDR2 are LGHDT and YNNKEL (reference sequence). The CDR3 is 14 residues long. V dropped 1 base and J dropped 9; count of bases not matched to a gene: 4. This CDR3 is CASSQAREGSEQFF. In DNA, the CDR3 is TGTGCCAGCAGCCAAGCGCGGGAGGGAAGTGAGCAGTTCTTC.

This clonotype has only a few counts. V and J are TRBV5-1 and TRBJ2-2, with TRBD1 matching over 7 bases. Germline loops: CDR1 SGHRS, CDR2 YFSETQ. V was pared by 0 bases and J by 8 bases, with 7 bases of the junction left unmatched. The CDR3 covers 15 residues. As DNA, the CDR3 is TGCGCCAGCAGCTTGGATGCCAGGGGGAAAGGGGAGCTGTTTTTT. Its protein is CASSLDARGKGELFF.

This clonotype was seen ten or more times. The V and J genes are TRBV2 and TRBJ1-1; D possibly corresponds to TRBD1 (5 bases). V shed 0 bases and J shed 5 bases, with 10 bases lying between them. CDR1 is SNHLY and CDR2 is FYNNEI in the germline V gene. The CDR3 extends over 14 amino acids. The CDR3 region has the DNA TGTGCCAGCAGTGAAGCGGGGGGGAGGACTGAAGCTTTCTTT. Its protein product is CASSEAGGRTEAFF.

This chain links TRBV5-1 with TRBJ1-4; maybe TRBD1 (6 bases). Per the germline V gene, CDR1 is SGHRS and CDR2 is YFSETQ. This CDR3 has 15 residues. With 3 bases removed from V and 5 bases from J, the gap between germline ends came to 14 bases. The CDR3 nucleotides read TGCGCCAGCAGCTCACAGGGAAGGGGGAATGAAAAACTGTTTTTT. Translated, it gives CASSSQGRGNEKLFF.

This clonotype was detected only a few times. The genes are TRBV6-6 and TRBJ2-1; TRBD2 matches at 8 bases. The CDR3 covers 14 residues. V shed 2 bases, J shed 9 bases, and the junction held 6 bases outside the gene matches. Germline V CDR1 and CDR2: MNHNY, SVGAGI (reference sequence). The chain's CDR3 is CASSYIGGEGEQFF. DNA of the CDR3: TGTGCCAGCAGTTACATCGGGGGGGAGGGTGAGCAGTTCTTC.